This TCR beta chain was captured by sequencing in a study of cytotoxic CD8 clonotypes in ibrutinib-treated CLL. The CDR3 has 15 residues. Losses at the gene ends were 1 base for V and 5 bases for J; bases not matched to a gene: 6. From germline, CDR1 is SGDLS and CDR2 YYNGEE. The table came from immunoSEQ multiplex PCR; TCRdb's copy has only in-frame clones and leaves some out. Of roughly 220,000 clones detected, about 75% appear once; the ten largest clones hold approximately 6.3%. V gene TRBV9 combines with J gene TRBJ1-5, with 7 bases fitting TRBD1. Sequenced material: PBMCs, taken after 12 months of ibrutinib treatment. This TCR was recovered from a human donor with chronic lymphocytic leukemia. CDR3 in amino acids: CASSVTDRADQPQHF. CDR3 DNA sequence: TGTGCCAGCAGCGTAACCGACAGGGCGGATCAGCCCCAGCATTTT.